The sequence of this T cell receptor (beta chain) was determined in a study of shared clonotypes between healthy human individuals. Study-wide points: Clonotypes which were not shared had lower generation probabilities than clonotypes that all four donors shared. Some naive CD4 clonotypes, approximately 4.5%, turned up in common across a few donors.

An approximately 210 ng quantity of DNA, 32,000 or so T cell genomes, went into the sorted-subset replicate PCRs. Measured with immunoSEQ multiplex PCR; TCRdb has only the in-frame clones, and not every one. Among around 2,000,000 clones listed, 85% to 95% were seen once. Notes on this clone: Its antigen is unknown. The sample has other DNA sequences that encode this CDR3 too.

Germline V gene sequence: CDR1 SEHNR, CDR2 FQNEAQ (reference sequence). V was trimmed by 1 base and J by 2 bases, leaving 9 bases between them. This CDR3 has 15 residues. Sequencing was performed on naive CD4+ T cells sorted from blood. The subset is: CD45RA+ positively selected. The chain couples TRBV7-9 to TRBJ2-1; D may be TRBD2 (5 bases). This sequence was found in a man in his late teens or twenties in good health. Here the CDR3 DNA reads TGTGCCAGCAGCTTAGGGGCGGGCGCCTACAATGAGCAGTTCTTC. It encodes CASSLGAGAYNEQFF. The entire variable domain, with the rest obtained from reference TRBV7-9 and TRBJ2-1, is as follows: DTGVSQNPRHKITKRGQNVTFRCDPISEHNRLYWYRQTLGQGPEFLTYFQNEAQLEKSRLLSDRFSAERPKGSFSTLEIQRTEQGDSAMYLCASSLGAGAYNEQFFGPGTRLTVL.